The 31 T cell receptor beta chains reported below all come from one sample, sequenced in a study of T cell repertoires in cytomegalovirus infection. MiXCR, run by TCRdb on the reads, gives a single entry per CDR3 protein. The sample consists of some 400,000 distinct CDR3 sequences, around 18% of them appearing once. Sample: PBMCs. These receptors came from a human donor in good health (CMV status not recorded). Some clones in this sample may be carry-over from other donors' samples.

This clonotype turned up a few times. In nucleotides, the CDR3 is TGTGCCTGGAGTGTATCGGGGTACCAAGAGACCCAGTACTTC. The encoded protein is CAWSVSGYQETQYF. The V gene is TRBV30, the J gene TRBJ2-5, with D perhaps TRBD2 (5 bases). The CDR3 totals 14 residues. V dropped 0 bases and J dropped 0 bases, with 8 bases sitting between them. CDR1 GTSNPN and CDR2 SVGIG come from the germline V gene (reference sequence).

This clonotype was detected ten times or more. J is TRBJ1-1 and V is TRBV28; D gene unclear. CDR1 is MDHEN and CDR2 is SYDVKM in the germline V gene. V was clipped by 7 bases and J by 4 bases, with 7 bases between them. The CDR3 contains 11 residues. The CDR3 bases are TGTGCCAGCAACCCGGGCACTGAAGCTTTCTTT. Amino acid sequence: CASNPGTEAFF.

In this sample, this clonotype turned up a few times. V is TRBV12-3 or TRBV12-4 and J is TRBJ2-5; D not certain. V lost 5 bases, J lost 13 bases, and 8 bases lay in between. The CDR3 totals 9 residues. CDR3 amino acids: CASSPPPYF. DNA of the CDR3: TGTGCCAGCAGTCCCCCCCCGTACTTC.

This clonotype was counted a few times. This rearrangement joins TRBV29-1 to TRBJ1-1, with TRBD1 matching over 7 bases. The CDR3 is made up of 15 amino acids. Germline assignment: CDR1 SQVTM and CDR2 ANQGSEA. Trimming cost V 4 bases and J 3 bases; bases outside gene matches: 11. CDR3: CSVVGTELFDTEAFF. The CDR3 nucleotides read TGCAGCGTTGTGGGGACAGAGCTCTTCGACACTGAAGCTTTCTTT.

Many counts were recorded for this clonotype. The rearrangement links TRBV7-3 to TRBJ2-3, with D possibly TRBD2 on 5 matching bases. Deletions cut 9 bases from V and 1 base from J, with 17 bases between. The CDR3 runs to 15 residues. Germline CDR1 is SGHTA and CDR2 is FQGTGA. CDR3 DNA sequence: TGTGCCAGTCAGGACCGCGGAGGTCGCACAGATACGCAGTATTTT. It is translated as CASQDRGGRTDTQYF.

The CDR3 reads CSAPDRANEQFF. CDR3 DNA: TGCAGTGCGCCGGACAGGGCCAATGAGCAGTTCTTC. The chain joins TRBV20-1 to TRBJ2-1; 8 bases are a match to TRBD1. V lost 6 bases and J lost 6; bases outside the gene matches: 4. Per the germline V gene, CDR1 is DFQATT and CDR2 is SNEGSKA (reference sequence). This CDR3 region has 12 residues.

The table lists this clonotype with many counts. The rearrangement joins TRBV25-1 to TRBJ1-2, with a tentative D call TRBD1 (5 bases). This CDR3 has 14 amino acids. The V end lost 6 bases, the J end lost 8 bases, and 19 bases lay between the germline ends. CDR1 is MGHDK and CDR2 is SYGVNS in the germline V gene. The CDR3 DNA follows: TGTGCCAGCAGACCAGCGGGGGGGGAGCGGGGCTACACCTTC. Translation: CASRPAGGERGYTF.

As to this clonotype: Germline and junction disagree at one end, which may indicate a read error. V gene TRBV7-2 combines with J gene TRBJ1-1; D remains unclear. CDR1 and CDR2 (germline): SGHTA, FQGNSA. The CDR3 covers 13 residues. For the CDR3, the DNA is TGTGCCAGCAGAGAATTTTCCAACACTGAAGCTCTCTTT. As protein: CASREFSNTEALF.

This clonotype was seen at least ten times. The chain is built from TRBV7-2 and TRBJ2-3; 9 bases align to TRBD2. CDR3 length: 16 residues. Germline V lookup: CDR1 SGHTA, CDR2 FQGNSA. The V gene end was trimmed by 4 bases and the J gene end by 3 bases; junction bases not matched to a gene: 8. CDR3 sequence (DNA): TGTGCCAGCAGCTCCCCGGGCGGGGGGGGGACAGATACGCAGTATTTT. Translated, it gives CASSSPGGGGTDTQYF.

The rearrangement uses TRBV5-4 and TRBJ2-3; 8 bases fit TRBD2. The V and J ends lost 1 base and 5 bases, in that order; junction bases with no gene match: 6. CDR1 and CDR2 from the germline V gene are SGHNT and YYREEE (reference sequence). CDR3 length equals 15 residues. The CDR3 loop reads CASSLSGRSVDTQYF. The CDR3 nucleotides read TGTGCCAGCAGCTTGAGCGGGAGATCGGTAGATACGCAGTATTTT.

The genes are TRBV28 and TRBJ2-5, with D maybe TRBD2 (6 bases). The CDR3 sequence is 15 residues long. CDR1 is MDHEN, CDR2 SYDVKM, per germline. The V end was cut by 8 bases, the J end by 5 bases, with 21 bases between. In DNA, the CDR3 is TGTGCCAGCGGGGAGGTGGGACCCGATACCGAGACCCAGTACTTC. Its protein is CASGEVGPDTETQYF.

This clonotype was seen many times. V is TRBV7-2 and J is TRBJ2-7; TRBD1 agrees at 7 bases. The CDR3 is 14 amino acids. The V gene's germline CDR1 is SGHTA and CDR2 FQGNSA. The trim removed 3 bases at V and 3 bases at J, leaving 5 bases unmatched. This CDR3 reads CASSFTTGNYEQYF. CDR3 DNA sequence: TGTGCCAGCAGCTTCACGACAGGGAACTACGAGCAGTACTTC. Together with reference TRBV7-2 and TRBJ2-7, the CDR3 gives the full variable domain: GAGVSQSPSNKVTEKGKDVELRCDPISGHTALYWYRQSLGQGLEFLIYFQGNSAPDKSGLPSDRFSAERTGGSVSTLTIQRTQQEDSAVYLCASSFTTGNYEQYFGPGTRLTVT.

At least ten counts were recorded for this clonotype. This chain links TRBV28 with TRBJ2-3; D might be TRBD1 or TRBD2, each matching 5 bases. V was clipped by 5 bases and J by 1 base, with 22 bases between them. The germline V gene encodes CDR1 MDHEN and CDR2 SYDVKM. CDR3 size: 18 residues. CDR3 in DNA: TGTGCCAGCAGTCTGAGATTCGACACTAGGGGCGGCACAGATACGCAGTATTTT. This sequence encodes CASSLRFDTRGGTDTQYF.

This clonotype has ten or more counts. The chain links TRBV7-8 to TRBJ2-7; D uncertain. Germline CDR1 is SGHVS and CDR2 is FQNEAQ. This CDR3 region has 13 residues. The V gene lost 1 base and the J gene lost 5 bases, with 9 bases spanning the gap. The CDR3 DNA reads TGTGCCAGCAGCTTAGTACTGGGTCACGAGCAGTACTTC. It yields the protein CASSLVLGHEQYF.

This clonotype was counted between two and nine times. The V call is TRBV28, the J call TRBJ1-5; no reliable D call. The CDR3 sequence is 14 residues long. Germline V CDR1 and CDR2: MDHEN, SYDVKM. V was clipped by 3 bases and J by 5 bases, with 11 bases between them. The CDR3 loop reads CASSFNRRDQPQHF. The CDR3 nucleotides are TGTGCCAGCAGTTTTAACAGAAGAGATCAGCCCCAGCATTTT.

This clonotype was counted ten times or more. The rearrangement links TRBV28 to TRBJ2-1; D is undetermined. Trimming left V 2 bases short and J 4 bases short, with 3 bases between. The CDR3 contains 12 residues. CDR1 is MDHEN, CDR2 SYDVKM, per germline. The CDR3 DNA reads TGTGCCAGCAGTTTACCTTACAATGAGCAGTTCTTC. Residues: CASSLPYNEQFF.

The V call is TRBV29-1, the J call TRBJ2-2; the D gene is possibly TRBD1 (6 bases). Per the germline V gene, CDR1 is SQVTM and CDR2 is ANQGSEA. The CDR3 length is 11 residues. Trimming removed 8 bases at V and 7 bases at J, with 11 bases between. The CDR3 is CSQGRVGELFF. The CDR3, as DNA: TGCAGCCAGGGGCGGGTCGGGGAGCTGTTTTTT.

In its sample, this clonotype was seen many times. Here the CDR3 reads CASSQVGTAGNEQFF. CDR3 DNA: TGTGCCAGCAGCCAGGTCGGGACCGCCGGTAATGAGCAGTTCTTC. The rearrangement joins TRBV7-2 to TRBJ2-1, with D possibly being TRBD1 or TRBD2 (5 bases each). Per the germline V gene, CDR1 is SGHTA and CDR2 is FQGNSA. V was pared by 5 bases and J by 7 bases, with 18 bases between. The CDR3 extends over 15 amino acids.

Ten or more counts support this clonotype. The rearrangement links TRBV7-2 to TRBJ1-5; D remains ambiguous. Trimming stripped 1 base from V and 3 bases from J, with 16 bases between. The length of the CDR3 is 17 residues. Germline V gene sequence: CDR1 SGHTA, CDR2 FQGNSA. The CDR3 DNA reads as TGTGCCAGCAGCTTAGTCGGGCGGGGAGCCCTCAATCAGCCCCAGCATTTT. Amino acids: CASSLVGRGALNQPQHF. Drawing the rest from reference TRBV7-2 and TRBJ1-5, the complete variable domain is GAGVSQSPSNKVTEKGKDVELRCDPISGHTALYWYRQSLGQGLEFLIYFQGNSAPDKSGLPSDRFSAERTGGSVSTLTIQRTQQEDSAVYLCASSLVGRGALNQPQHFGDGTRLSIL.

This clonotype was counted a few times. J is TRBJ1-5 and V is TRBV5-1, with D unresolved. CDR1 is SGHRS and CDR2 is YFSETQ in the germline V gene. The CDR3 consists of 15 residues. The V end was cut by 4 bases, the J end by 2 bases, with 13 bases between. CDR3 in amino acids: CASSPGGQGNQPQHF. CDR3 DNA: TGCGCCAGCAGCCCCGGCGGGCAAGGCAATCAGCCCCAGCATTTT.

The chain couples TRBV12-3 or TRBV12-4 to TRBJ2-3, with D hard to call. V was cut by 3 bases and J by 4 bases, with 14 bases left in between. The CDR3 length is 15 residues. The CDR3 spells CASSFRVADSDTQYF. DNA for the CDR3: TGTGCCAGCAGTTTTCGGGTCGCCGACTCAGATACGCAGTATTTT.

There are many counts of this clonotype. V gene TRBV7-2 combines with J gene TRBJ2-7, with a tentative D call TRBD2 (6 bases). Germline lookup yields CDR1 SGHTA and CDR2 FQGNSA. The CDR3 loop spans 14 amino acids. Trimming pared 5 bases from V and 9 bases from J, leaving 20 bases between. The CDR3 coding sequence is TGTGCCAGCAGCCCCTTAGCGGACCCGGCGGGGCAGTACTTC. Protein: CASSPLADPAGQYF. The full variable domain, completed using reference TRBV7-2 and TRBJ2-7, is GAGVSQSPSNKVTEKGKDVELRCDPISGHTALYWYRQSLGQGLEFLIYFQGNSAPDKSGLPSDRFSAERTGGSVSTLTIQRTQQEDSAVYLCASSPLADPAGQYFGPGTRLTVT.

This clonotype was seen a handful of times. J is TRBJ1-6 and V is TRBV11-2; perhaps TRBD1 as D (6 bases). Trimming left V 5 bases short and J 9 bases short, with 17 bases between. The V gene's germline CDR1 is SGHAT and CDR2 FQNNGV. The CDR3 has 15 amino acids. The CDR3 coding sequence is TGTGCCAGCAGCCCAACGGTGGGGGGCGGTTCACCCCTCCACTTT. Translated, it gives CASSPTVGGGSPLHF.

This clonotype was seen at least ten times. The chain couples TRBV7-2 to TRBJ1-5, with D hard to call. V shed 2 bases and J shed 6 bases, with 8 bases lying between them. This CDR3 contains 13 residues. Germline V gives CDR1 SGHTA, CDR2 FQGNSA. The CDR3 DNA follows: TGTGCCAGCAGCTTAAGAATTGGTCAGCCCCAGCATTTT. Residues: CASSLRIGQPQHF.

This chain joins TRBV7-2 and TRBJ2-3, with 8 bases identical to TRBD2. There are 15 residues in the CDR3. Trimming took 5 bases from V and 6 from J; bases not matched to a gene: 10. The germline V gene has CDR1 SGHTA and CDR2 FQGNSA. The CDR3 spells CASSAGTSSEDTQYF. CDR3 nucleotide sequence: TGTGCCAGCAGCGCAGGGACTAGTAGTGAGGATACGCAGTATTTT.

The chain uses TRBV6-2 or TRBV6-3 and TRBJ2-1; 7 positions match TRBD2. Per the germline V gene, CDR1 is MNHEY and CDR2 is SVGEGT. V lost 1 base, J lost 6 bases, and 6 bases stayed unmatched. The CDR3 length is 15 residues. CDR3 region: CASSYLEGLTNEQFF. Here the CDR3 DNA reads TGTGCCAGCAGTTACTTAGAGGGACTAACCAATGAGCAGTTCTTC.

This rearrangement joins TRBV11-2 to TRBJ2-3, with TRBD1 as a possible D gene (5 bases). The ends were cut back, 10 bases at V and 3 bases at J, with 20 bases in the middle. This CDR3 comprises 15 residues. Looked up from germline, CDR1 is SGHAT and CDR2 is FQNNGV. The CDR3 nucleotides read TGTGCCACCAACCAAGGGTGGGGCGCGACAGATACGCAGTATTTT. Translating gives CATNQGWGATDTQYF.

There are a few counts of this clonotype. The V call is TRBV18, the J call TRBJ1-6, with TRBD1 matching over 7 bases. The CDR3 length is 16 residues. Looked up from germline, CDR1 is KGHSH and CDR2 is LQKENI. V shed 2 bases and J 9 bases; nucleotides not matched to a gene: 10. DNA for the CDR3: TGTGCCAGCTCACCAGCTCGACAGGGTTTTGGTTCACCCCTCCACTTT. Amino acid sequence: CASSPARQGFGSPLHF.

V gene TRBV4-2 combines with J gene TRBJ2-7, with a weak D call TRBD1 (5 bases). Germline V CDR1 and CDR2: LGHNA, YNFKEQ. The V end was cut by 0 bases, the J end by 2 bases, with 8 bases between. CDR3 length equals 14 residues. CDR3 DNA: TGTGCCAGCAGCCAAGATGGACAAGCCTACGAGCAGTACTTC. Protein product: CASSQDGQAYEQYF.

A few counts support this clonotype. The chain has TRBV19 and TRBJ1-2; D remains ambiguous. Germline CDR1 reads LNHDA; CDR2 reads SQIVND (reference sequence). Between the trimmed V and J ends, which lost 6 bases and 2 bases, there was a span of 19 bases. This CDR3 contains 16 residues. The CDR3 region is CASRNGERTANYGYTF. The DNA for the CDR3 is TGTGCCAGTAGAAACGGTGAAAGGACTGCGAACTATGGCTACACCTTC.

This clonotype turned up a few times. The V and J genes are TRBV28 and TRBJ1-1; D call uncertain. From germline, CDR1 is MDHEN and CDR2 SYDVKM. This CDR3 contains 13 residues. Trimming left V 10 bases short and J 0 bases short, with 12 bases between. In nucleotides, the CDR3 is TGTGCCACAACGACTACCATGAACACTGAAGCTTTCTTT. Protein product: CATTTTMNTEAFF.